This T cell receptor (beta chain) was profiled in a study of shared clonotypes between healthy human individuals. The study's findings and limits: Compared with clonotypes that all four donors shared, non-shared clonotypes had lower generation probabilities. Compared with memory subsets, naive subsets generally had larger estimated richness.

Terminally differentiated effector memory CD45RA+ cells were excluded by CCR7 positive selection of CD45RO-negative cells. The study enrolled healthy HIV-negative adults without recent acute infections or vaccinations as donors. Of note for this clone: Antigen: not known.

CDR3 length: 15 residues. J lost 7 bases, V lost 6 bases, and 13 bases had no gene match. Germline V lookup: CDR1 SQVTM, CDR2 ANQGSEA. The method was immunoSEQ multiplex PCR; TCRdb's version includes in-frame clones alone and lacks a portion of them. The profile shows more than 500,000 clones, 90% to 95% of them singletons. The gene calls are TRBV29-1 and TRBJ2-7; TRBD2 matches at 12 bases. Sequencing was done on a sample of naive CD8+ T cells sorted from blood. This receptor was identified in a woman aged 30 to 39 in good health. The CDR3 region has the DNA TGCAGCGTCTCCGGAACACGACTAGCGGGAGTTGAGCAGTACTTC. Its translation is CSVSGTRLAGVEQYF.